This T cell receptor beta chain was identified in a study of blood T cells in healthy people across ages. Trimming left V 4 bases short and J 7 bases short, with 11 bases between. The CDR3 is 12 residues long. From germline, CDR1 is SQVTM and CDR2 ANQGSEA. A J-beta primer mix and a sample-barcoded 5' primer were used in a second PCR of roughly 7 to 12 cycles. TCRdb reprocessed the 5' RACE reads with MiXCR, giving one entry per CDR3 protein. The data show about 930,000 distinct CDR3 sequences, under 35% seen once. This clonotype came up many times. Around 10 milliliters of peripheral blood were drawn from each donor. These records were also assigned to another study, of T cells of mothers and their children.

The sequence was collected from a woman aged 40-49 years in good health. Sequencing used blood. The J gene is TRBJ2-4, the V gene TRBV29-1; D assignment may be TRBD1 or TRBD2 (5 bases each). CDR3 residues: CSVARGPNIQYF. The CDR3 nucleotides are TGCAGCGTTGCTCGGGGCCCTAACATTCAGTACTTC.